Shown below are 20 T cell receptor beta chains from a single sample sequenced in a study of glioma-infiltrating T cells (dated by TCRdb to about 2016). For sequencing, an Illumina MiSeq was employed. TCR alpha and beta CDR3 regions were amplified with the iRepertoire nested amplicon-rescue multiplex PCR (arm-PCR) platform from RNA. Starting from the raw public reads, TCRdb applied fastp trimming at Q25, assembled clones with MiXCR and retained in-frame beta chains. Every entry covers one CDR3 protein and lists the most common genes and DNA from its rows. For this sample there are about 380,000 distinct CDR3 sequences; 41% appear just once. The top ten hold around 12% of the sample. Sequenced input: glioma tissue, nonneoplastic brain tissue, or PBMCs (not recorded which). The receptors stem from a human donor with low-grade glioma or glioblastoma, undergoing nonglioma brain surgery, or in good health (not recorded which).

Details on this clonotype: This may be a read error, as it is one base from a much larger clone. This chain's CDR3 is CSARSRDYGYTF. CDR3 in DNA: TGCAGTGCTAGAAGCAGGGACTATGGCTACACCTTC. This chain joins TRBV20-1 and TRBJ1-2; D possibly corresponds to TRBD1 (5 bases). Germline values: CDR1 DFQATT, CDR2 SNEGSKA (reference sequence). Trimming stripped 2 bases from V and 3 bases from J, with 7 bases between. This CDR3 has 12 residues.

Notes on this clonotype: A junction boundary mismatches the germline segment, possibly from a read error. The V and J genes are TRBV7-3 and TRBJ2-2; perhaps TRBD2 as D (5 bases). The CDR3 has 14 amino acids. Germline V CDR1 and CDR2: SGHTA, FQGTGA. CDR3 in amino acids: CASSFTFATGELFF. In DNA form, the CDR3 reads TGTGCCAGCAGCTTTACGTTTGCCACCGGGGAGCTGTTTTTC.

A few counts support this clonotype. The gene calls are TRBV3-1 and TRBJ1-1; a weak D match, TRBD1 (5 bases). CDR1 is LGHDT and CDR2 is YNNKEL in the germline V gene (reference sequence). With 0 bases removed from V and 0 bases from J, the gap between germline ends came to 8 bases. The CDR3 is made up of 15 amino acids. Here the CDR3 reads CASSQDGGLNTEAFF. In DNA, the CDR3 is TGTGCCAGCAGCCAAGATGGGGGGTTGAACACTGAAGCTTTCTTT.

This clonotype was observed many times. The CDR3 nucleotides are TGCAGTGCTTCCATGGACGGAAACTACGAGCAGTACTTC. Its protein is CSASMDGNYEQYF. V is TRBV20-1 and J is TRBJ2-7, with D uncertain. V was shortened by 5 bases and J by 3 bases, with 14 bases between the two germline ends. This CDR3 has 13 residues. CDR1 and CDR2 from the germline V gene are DFQATT and SNEGSKA (reference sequence).

A note on this clonotype: One junction end does not reproduce the germline sequence, and a read error may be involved. The J gene is TRBJ2-1, the V gene TRBV7-9, with 8 nucleotides matching TRBD2. The CDR3 has 15 amino acids. Germline-derived CDR1 and CDR2 are SEHNR and FQNEAQ (reference sequence). CDR3 sequence: CASSLASGAPNEQSF. The CDR3 coding sequence is TGTGCCAGCAGCTTAGCTAGCGGGGCCCCCAATGAGCAGTCCTTC.

Of note for this clonotype: The junction and the germline gene differ at one end; a read error may be behind it. The gene calls are TRBV10-3 and TRBJ2-1; possible D gene TRBD2, 5 bases. The CDR3 has 13 residues. From germline, CDR1 is ENHRY and CDR2 SYGVKD. CDR3 sequence: CAISVQHGDEQLF. The DNA for the CDR3 is TGTGCCATCAGCGTTCAACACGGGGATGAGCAGTTATTC.

The chain employs TRBV6-1 and TRBJ2-1; D is perhaps TRBD2 (5 bases). The J call may be faulty, since TRBJ2-7 better matches the DNA end. CDR1 is MNHNS and CDR2 is SASEGT in the germline V gene. This CDR3 comprises 17 residues. The CDR3: CASSEQVASWSYNEQYF. CDR3 DNA: TGTGCCAGCAGTGAACAGGTGGCTAGCTGGTCCTACAATGAGCAGTACTTC.

The rearrangement joins TRBV19 to TRBJ2-3; TRBD2 might be the D (6 bases). In germline, CDR1 is LNHDA, CDR2 SQIVND (reference sequence). This CDR3 has 17 amino acids. V lost 6 bases and J lost 3, with 22 bases in between. As DNA, the CDR3 is TGTGCCAGTAGCATCCTCTCTACGGGAGTGCCTACAGATACGCAGTATTTT. Its translation: CASSILSTGVPTDTQYF.

The rearrangement links TRBV6-2 or TRBV6-3 to TRBJ2-7, with 9 bases identical to TRBD1. This CDR3 region has 13 residues. Germline trimming cut 6 bases from V and 6 bases from J; bases unmatched to any gene: 6. The germline V gene encodes CDR1 MNHEY and CDR2 SVGEGT. The CDR3 DNA sequence: TGTGCCAGCAGGAGGGGACAGGGTACCGAGCAGTACTTC. Its translation: CASRRGQGTEQYF.

This chain connects TRBV6-1 to TRBJ2-1; possible D gene TRBD1, 6 bases. The CDR3 contains 16 residues. The germline gives CDR1 MNHNS, CDR2 SASEGT. Trimming cost V 6 bases and J 6 bases, with 21 bases left between them. The CDR3 nucleotides read TGTGCCAGCAGCCGAGTGGGGGCTAGCTCAGGCAATGAGCAGTTCTTC. This sequence encodes CASSRVGASSGNEQFF.

The table lists this clonotype with many counts. The chain is built from TRBV28 and TRBJ2-7; TRBD2 agrees at 13 bases. The J segment lost 3 bases and the V segment lost 7 bases, leaving 6 bases of the junction unmatched. The CDR3 totals 15 residues. Germline V gene lookup returns CDR1 MDHEN and CDR2 SYDVKM. Here the CDR3 reads CASIYGLAGDYEQYF. The CDR3 DNA follows: TGTGCCAGCATCTATGGACTAGCGGGAGACTACGAGCAGTACTTC.

This clonotype occurred many times. The J gene is TRBJ2-7, the V gene TRBV27; 9 bases line up with TRBD1. Germline CDR1 is MNHEY and CDR2 is SMNVEV (reference sequence). V lost 5 bases and J lost 3; bases outside the gene matches: 14. The CDR3 has 17 residues. The CDR3 loop reads CASSAQQGAPGNYEQYF. The DNA of the CDR3 is TGTGCCAGCAGTGCCCAACAGGGGGCACCTGGAAACTACGAGCAGTACTTC.

The V and J genes are TRBV4-2 and TRBJ2-1; 10 positions agree with TRBD2. The CDR3 runs to 17 residues. Per germline, CDR1 LGHNA and CDR2 YNFKEQ. V lost 0 bases, J lost 3 bases, and 5 bases stayed unmatched. CDR3 amino acids: CASSQEQASGSYNEQFF. The DNA for the CDR3 is TGTGCCAGCAGCCAAGAGCAGGCTAGCGGGAGCTACAATGAGCAGTTCTTC.

As for this clonotype: This may stem from a read error, because a much larger clone lies one nucleotide away. This chain links TRBV4-1 with TRBJ2-1; TRBD1 matches at 7 bases. Germline V lookup: CDR1 MGHRA, CDR2 YSYEKL. The CDR3 length is 15 residues. The CDR3 loop is CASSHRQGANNEQSF. CDR3 sequence (DNA): TGCGCCAGCAGCCATCGACAGGGCGCCAACAATGAGCAGTCCTTC.

V usage is TRBV5-1 and J usage is TRBJ2-1; the D gene is possibly TRBD1 (7 bases). This CDR3 has 17 residues. V lost 4 bases and J 2 bases, leaving 19 bases between the germline ends. CDR1 SGHRS and CDR2 YFSETQ come from the germline V gene. The CDR3, as DNA: TGCGCCAGCAGCCAAGGAGGGCTTGGGACAGCCTACAATGAGCAGTTCTTC. Translation: CASSQGGLGTAYNEQFF.

About this clonotype itself: A read error may explain this, as a much larger clone is one base away. The CDR3 sequence: CASSFITGGNNEQFF. CDR3 nucleotides: TGTGCCAGCAGCTTTATAACGGGAGGAAACAATGAGCAGTTCTTC. The rearrangement joins TRBV7-6 to TRBJ2-1; 7 bases are a match to TRBD2. CDR3 size: 15 residues. Trimming cost V 3 bases and J 5 bases; bases outside gene matches: 7. CDR1 SGHVS and CDR2 FNYEAQ come from the germline V gene.

In this sample, this clonotype turned up many times. The chain combines TRBV20-1 with TRBJ2-3; 7 bases match TRBD2. This CDR3 comprises 15 residues. Germline trimming cut 5 bases from V and 0 bases from J; bases unmatched to any gene: 8. Germline V gives CDR1 DFQATT, CDR2 SNEGSKA (reference sequence). The chain's CDR3 is CSALRMGGSTDTQYF. In DNA, the CDR3 is TGCAGTGCTTTGAGGATGGGGGGGAGCACAGATACGCAGTATTTT.

The chain combines TRBV3-1 with TRBJ1-2, with TRBD1 identical over 8 bases. Trimming took 10 bases from V and 7 from J; bases not matched to a gene: 5. Germline V gene sequence: CDR1 LGHDT, CDR2 YNNKEL (reference sequence). The CDR3 contains 11 residues. The CDR3 loop is CATRTGSGYTF. The DNA for the CDR3 is TGTGCCACGAGGACAGGGAGTGGCTACACCTTC.

The chain combines TRBV27 with TRBJ1-4; 8 bases agree with TRBD1. Germline trimming cut 5 bases from V and 8 bases from J; bases unmatched to any gene: 7. In germline, CDR1 is MNHEY, CDR2 SMNVEV (reference sequence). The CDR3 runs to 14 residues. The CDR3 nucleotides read TGTGCCAGCAGTCTCGGAACAGGGGGGGAAAAACTGTTTTTT. Encoded protein: CASSLGTGGEKLFF.

Worth noting for this clonotype: A read error is possible here, since a much larger clone lies one base away. The J gene is TRBJ2-7, the V gene TRBV6-1; 11 bases fit TRBD2. The CDR3 has 16 residues. CDR1 and CDR2 (germline): MNHNS, SASEGT. Germline trimming cut 5 bases from V and 2 bases from J; bases unmatched to any gene: 8. The CDR3 DNA reads as TGTGCCAGCAGTTGCGGTGGGACTAGCGGTGCCTACGAGCAGTACTTC. Its translation is CASSCGGTSGAYEQYF.